This T cell receptor beta chain was found in a study of shared clonotypes between healthy human individuals. Clones were sequenced by immunoSEQ multiplex PCR, and TCRdb holds only the in-frame ones, with some missing. The repertoire includes tens of thousands of clones, 60% to 65% of them detected once, and 51% sits in the top ten. This CDR3 spans 14 amino acids. Trimming left V 4 bases short and J 4 bases short, with 13 bases between. Germline V CDR1 and CDR2: MDHEN, SYDVKM. V and J are TRBV28 and TRBJ2-5; possibly TRBD1 for D (5 bases). The sequence came from a man in his thirties or forties in good health. The specimen sequenced was memory CD8+ T cells sorted from blood. As for subset: CD45RO+ cells pooled with CCR7-negative TemRA cells. DNA of the CDR3: TGTGCCAGCAGTTCCCTTAGCAGGGTAGAGACCCAGTACTTC. Encoded protein: CASSSLSRVETQYF. Looking up the rest from reference TRBV28 and TRBJ2-5 gives the full variable domain: DVKVTQSSRYLVKRTGEKVFLECVQDMDHENMFWYRQDPGLGLRLIYFSYDVKMKEKGDIPEGYSVSREKKERFSLILESASTNQTSMYLCASSSLSRVETQYFGPGTRLLVL.